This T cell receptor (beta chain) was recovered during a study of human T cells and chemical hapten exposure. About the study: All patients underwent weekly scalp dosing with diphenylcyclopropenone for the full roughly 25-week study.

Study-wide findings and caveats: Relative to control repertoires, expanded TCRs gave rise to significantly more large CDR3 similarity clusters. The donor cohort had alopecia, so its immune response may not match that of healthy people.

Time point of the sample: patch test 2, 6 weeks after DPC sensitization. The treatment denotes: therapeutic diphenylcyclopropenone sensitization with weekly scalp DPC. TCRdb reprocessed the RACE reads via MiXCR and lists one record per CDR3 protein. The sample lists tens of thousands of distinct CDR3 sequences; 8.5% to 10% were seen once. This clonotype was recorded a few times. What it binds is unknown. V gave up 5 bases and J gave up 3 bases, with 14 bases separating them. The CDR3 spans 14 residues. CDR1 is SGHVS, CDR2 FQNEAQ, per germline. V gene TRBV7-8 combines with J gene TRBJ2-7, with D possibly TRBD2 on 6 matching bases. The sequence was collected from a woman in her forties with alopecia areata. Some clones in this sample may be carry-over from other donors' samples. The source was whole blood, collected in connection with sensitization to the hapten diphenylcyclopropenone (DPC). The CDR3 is CASSQAHGGYEQYF. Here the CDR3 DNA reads TGTGCCAGCAGCCAGGCCCACGGGGGCTACGAGCAGTACTTC. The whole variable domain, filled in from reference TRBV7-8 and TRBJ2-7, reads GAGVSQSPRYKVAKRGQDVALRCDPISGHVSLFWYQQALGQGPEFLTYFQNEAQLDKSGLPSDRFFAERPEGSVSTLKIQRTQQEDSAVYLCASSQAHGGYEQYFGPGTRLTVT.